Following are 13 T cell receptor beta chains from one sample sequenced in a study of T cell responses to AZD1222 COVID-19 vaccine. Data came from immunoSEQ multiplex PCR; TCRdb stores just in-frame clones and leaves some out. The sample yields 140,000 or so clones, less than 95% seen once. Sequences were derived from peripheral blood, sampled 28 days after the second dose of the MenACWY control vaccine. These TCRs come from an adult who received the MenACWY meningococcal vaccine as a control.

About this clone: Other DNA sequences from this sample encode an identical CDR3 as well. The V and J genes are TRBV5-1 and TRBJ2-5; D gene unclear. CDR3 size: 12 residues. Germline V lookup: CDR1 SGHRS, CDR2 YFSETQ. V shed 0 bases and J shed 5 bases, with 5 bases lying between them. The CDR3 loop is CASSLAGETQYF. The DNA of the CDR3 is TGCGCCAGCAGCTTGGCTGGGGAGACCCAGTACTTC. The whole variable domain, remainder taken from reference TRBV5-1 and TRBJ2-5, is KAGVTQTPRYLIKTRGQQVTLSCSPISGHRSVSWYQQTPGQGLQFLFEYFSETQRNKGNFPGRFSGRQFSNSRSEMNVSTLELGDSALYLCASSLAGETQYFGPGTRLLVL.

A few counts support this clone. The gene calls are TRBV2 and TRBJ1-5, with 10 bases that match TRBD1. J gave up 3 bases and V 7 bases, and 12 bases lay outside the gene matches. The germline V gene encodes CDR1 SNHLY and CDR2 FYNNEI. This CDR3 has 17 amino acids. The CDR3: CASNGDRGASDNQPQHF. CDR3 coding DNA: TGTGCCAGCAATGGGGACAGGGGTGCGTCGGACAATCAGCCCCAGCATTTT.

V is TRBV7-8 and J is TRBJ2-3, with 7 bases identical to TRBD2. This CDR3 has 16 amino acids. Germline CDR1 SGHVS, CDR2 FQNEAQ. V trimming: 1 base; J trimming: 6 bases; junction bases outside the gene matches: 10. The CDR3 reads CASSLVGGSSLDTQYF. CDR3 DNA sequence: TGTGCCAGCAGCTTAGTTGGCGGGAGCTCTTTGGATACGCAGTATTTT.

The chain joins TRBV11-2 to TRBJ1-1; D perhaps matches TRBD1 (5 bases). Germline V CDR1 and CDR2: SGHAT, FQNNGV. V was shortened by 2 bases and J by 1 base, with 17 bases between the two germline ends. The CDR3 is 17 residues long. The CDR3 here is CASSLSGAGWRNTEAFF. DNA of the CDR3: TGTGCCAGCAGCTTAAGCGGGGCAGGGTGGAGGAACACTGAAGCTTTCTTT.

V usage is TRBV5-6 and J usage is TRBJ1-6, with TRBD1 as a possible D gene (5 bases). Germline CDR1 reads SGHDT; CDR2 reads YYEEEE. CDR3 size: 15 residues. Trimming took 1 base from V and 7 from J, leaving 12 bases between them. The CDR3 DNA sequence: TGTGCCAGCAGCTTGAATGGACATATGAATTCACCCCTCCACTTT. Translating gives CASSLNGHMNSPLHF.

This sequence joins TRBV6-5 and TRBJ2-7, with a possible D match to TRBD1 (6 bases). Looked up from germline, CDR1 is MNHEY and CDR2 is SVGAGI. The CDR3 has 15 amino acids. V was shortened by 7 bases and J by 0 bases, with 16 bases between the two germline ends. The CDR3 protein is CASTQGPGLSYEQYF. CDR3 nucleotides: TGTGCCAGCACCCAGGGGCCGGGGCTCTCCTACGAGCAGTACTTC.

V and J are TRBV6-5 and TRBJ1-6; D call uncertain. The germline V gene encodes CDR1 MNHEY and CDR2 SVGAGI. The CDR3 contains 14 residues. Trimming took off 2 bases at V and 10 bases at J, with 12 bases between the two ends. In DNA form, the CDR3 reads TGTGCCAGCAGTTACATAGGGAGAGGCTCACCCCTCCACTTT. This gives the protein CASSYIGRGSPLHF.

The rearrangement links TRBV11-2 to TRBJ1-2; 7 bases map to TRBD1. The CDR3 covers 15 residues. Germline-derived CDR1 and CDR2 are SGHAT and FQNNGV. The J segment lost 4 bases and the V segment lost 1 base, leaving 6 bases of the junction unmatched. CDR3 protein: CASSLAEGARYGYTF. The CDR3 coding sequence is TGTGCCAGCAGCTTAGCGGAGGGGGCACGCTATGGCTACACCTTC.

The chain combines TRBV6-6 with TRBJ1-5; D perhaps matches TRBD1 (6 bases). The CDR3 runs to 14 residues. V was cut by 10 bases and J by 0 bases, with 13 bases left in between. The germline V gene has CDR1 MNHNY and CDR2 SVGAGI (reference sequence). CDR3 region: CATQGGFSNQPQHF. The CDR3 DNA reads TGTGCCACCCAAGGGGGGTTTAGCAATCAGCCCCAGCATTTT.

The genes are TRBV12-3 or TRBV12-4 and TRBJ2-2; maybe TRBD2 (6 bases). The CDR3 has 13 residues. The V end was cut by 1 base, the J end by 8 bases, with 8 bases between. The CDR3 here is CASSLGTTGELFF. In DNA form, the CDR3 reads TGTGCCAGCAGTTTAGGGACTACTGGGGAGCTGTTTTTT.

The chain is built from TRBV5-1 and TRBJ2-1; possibly TRBD1 or TRBD2 for D (6 bases each). This CDR3 comprises 15 residues. Trimming cost V 7 bases and J 0 bases, with 14 bases left between them. In germline, CDR1 is SGHRS, CDR2 YFSETQ. In DNA, the CDR3 is TGCGCCAGCTCGGAGGGGGGTAACTCCTACAATGAGCAGTTCTTC. Protein: CASSEGGNSYNEQFF.

This clone has a single count. The rearrangement joins TRBV30 to TRBJ1-3; D not certain. V was trimmed by 4 bases and J by 0 bases, leaving 10 bases between them. Germline V lookup: CDR1 GTSNPN, CDR2 SVGIG (reference sequence). CDR3 length: 14 amino acids. The CDR3 region is CAWTGGNSGNTIYF. The CDR3, as DNA: TGTGCCTGGACGGGAGGGAACTCTGGAAACACCATATATTTT.

The J gene is TRBJ1-5, the V gene TRBV5-1; TRBD1 matches at 7 bases. V gave up 4 bases and J gave up 7 bases; unmatched junction bases: 8. Germline values: CDR1 SGHRS, CDR2 YFSETQ. The CDR3 sequence is 14 residues long. This CDR3 is CASSHRQGGQPQHF. As DNA, the CDR3 is TGCGCCAGCAGCCATCGACAGGGTGGCCAGCCCCAGCATTTT.